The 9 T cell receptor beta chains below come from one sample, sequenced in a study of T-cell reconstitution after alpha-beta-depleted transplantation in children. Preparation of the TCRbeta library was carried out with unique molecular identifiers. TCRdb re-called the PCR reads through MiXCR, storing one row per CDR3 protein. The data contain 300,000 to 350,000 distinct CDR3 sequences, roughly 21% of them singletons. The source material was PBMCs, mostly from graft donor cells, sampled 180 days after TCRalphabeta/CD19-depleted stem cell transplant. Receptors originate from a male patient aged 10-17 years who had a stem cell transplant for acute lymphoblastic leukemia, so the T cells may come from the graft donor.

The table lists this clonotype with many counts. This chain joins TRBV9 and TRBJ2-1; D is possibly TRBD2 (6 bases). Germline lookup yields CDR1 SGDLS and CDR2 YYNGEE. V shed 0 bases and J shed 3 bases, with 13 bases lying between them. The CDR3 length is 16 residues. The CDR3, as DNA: TGTGCCAGCAGCGTAGGCTTGATAGCGGACTACAATGAGCAGTTCTTC. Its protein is CASSVGLIADYNEQFF.

The CDR3 coding sequence is TGTGCCAGCAGCTTTGGGACAGTCCTAGCCAAAAACATTCAGTACTTC. Translated, it gives CASSFGTVLAKNIQYF. The V and J genes are TRBV11-2 and TRBJ2-4, with 7 bases fitting TRBD1. This CDR3 region has 16 residues. Looked up from germline, CDR1 is SGHAT and CDR2 is FQNNGV. After removal of 3 bases from V and 0 bases from J, the junction contained 5 bases not matched to a gene.

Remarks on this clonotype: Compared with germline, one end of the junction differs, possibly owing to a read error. The CDR3 bases are TGTGACAGCAGCGTAGCAGCGGGGGGAGGAGATACGCAGTATTTT. Residues: CDSSVAAGGGDTQYF. The chain joins TRBV9 to TRBJ2-3, with 9 bases that match TRBD2. The CDR3 consists of 15 residues. The germline V gene has CDR1 SGDLS and CDR2 YYNGEE.

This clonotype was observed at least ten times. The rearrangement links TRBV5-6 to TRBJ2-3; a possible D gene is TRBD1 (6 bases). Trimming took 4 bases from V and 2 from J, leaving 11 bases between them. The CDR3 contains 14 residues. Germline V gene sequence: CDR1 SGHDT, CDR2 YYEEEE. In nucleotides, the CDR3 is TGTGCCAGCAGCCAAGGGGGACACACAGATACGCAGTATTTT. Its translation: CASSQGGHTDTQYF.

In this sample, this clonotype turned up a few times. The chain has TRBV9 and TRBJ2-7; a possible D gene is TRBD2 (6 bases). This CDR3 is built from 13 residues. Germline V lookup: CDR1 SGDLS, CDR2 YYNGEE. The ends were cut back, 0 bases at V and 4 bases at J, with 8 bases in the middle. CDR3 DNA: TGTGCCAGCAGCGTAGGCGGGGAATACGAGCAGTACTTC. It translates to CASSVGGEYEQYF.

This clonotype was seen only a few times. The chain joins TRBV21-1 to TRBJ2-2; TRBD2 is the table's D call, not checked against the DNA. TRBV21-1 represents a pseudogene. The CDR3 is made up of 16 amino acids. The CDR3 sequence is CASSSREGWGTGELFF. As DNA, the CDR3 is TGTGCCAGCAGCTCTCGGGAGGGATGGGGGACCGGGGAGCTGTTTTTT.

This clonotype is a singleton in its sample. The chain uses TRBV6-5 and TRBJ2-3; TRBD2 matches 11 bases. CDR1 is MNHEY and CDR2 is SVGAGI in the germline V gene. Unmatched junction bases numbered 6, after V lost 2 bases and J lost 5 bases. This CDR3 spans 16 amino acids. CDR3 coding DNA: TGTGCCAGCAGTTACCCTACTAGCGGGAGAAAAGATACGCAGTATTTT. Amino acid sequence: CASSYPTSGRKDTQYF.

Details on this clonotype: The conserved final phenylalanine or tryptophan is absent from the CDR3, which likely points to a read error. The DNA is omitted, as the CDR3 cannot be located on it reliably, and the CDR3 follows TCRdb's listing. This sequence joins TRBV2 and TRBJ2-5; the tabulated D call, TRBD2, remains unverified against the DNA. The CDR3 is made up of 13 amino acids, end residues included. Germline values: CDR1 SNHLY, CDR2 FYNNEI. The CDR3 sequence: CASSEARLQRERV.

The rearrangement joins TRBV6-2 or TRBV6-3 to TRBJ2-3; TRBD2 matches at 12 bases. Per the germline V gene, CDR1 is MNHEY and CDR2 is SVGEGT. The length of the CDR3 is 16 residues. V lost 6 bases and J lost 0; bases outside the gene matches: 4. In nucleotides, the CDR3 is TGTGCCAGCAGGCAACTAGCGGGAGGTAGCACAGATACGCAGTATTTT. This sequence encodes CASRQLAGGSTDTQYF.